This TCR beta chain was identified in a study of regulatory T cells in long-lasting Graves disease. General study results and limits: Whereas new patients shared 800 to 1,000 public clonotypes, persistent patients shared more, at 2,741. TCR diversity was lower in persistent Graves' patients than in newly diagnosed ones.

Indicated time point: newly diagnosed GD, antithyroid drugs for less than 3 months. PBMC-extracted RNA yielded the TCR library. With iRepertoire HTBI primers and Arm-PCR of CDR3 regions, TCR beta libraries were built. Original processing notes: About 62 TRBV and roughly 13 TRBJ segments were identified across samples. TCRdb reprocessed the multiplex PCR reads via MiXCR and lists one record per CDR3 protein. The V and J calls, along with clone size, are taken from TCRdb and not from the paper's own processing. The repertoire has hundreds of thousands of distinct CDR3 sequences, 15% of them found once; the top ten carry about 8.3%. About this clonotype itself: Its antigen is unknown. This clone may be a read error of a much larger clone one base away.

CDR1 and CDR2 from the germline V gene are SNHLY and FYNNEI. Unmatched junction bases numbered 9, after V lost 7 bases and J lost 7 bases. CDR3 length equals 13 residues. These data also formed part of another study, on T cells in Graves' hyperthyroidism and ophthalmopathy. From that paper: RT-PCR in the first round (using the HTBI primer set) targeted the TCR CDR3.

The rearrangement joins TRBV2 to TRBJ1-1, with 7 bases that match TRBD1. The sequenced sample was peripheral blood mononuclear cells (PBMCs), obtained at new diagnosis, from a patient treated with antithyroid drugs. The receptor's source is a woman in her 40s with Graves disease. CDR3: CASTRGRGNEAFF. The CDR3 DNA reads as TGTGCCAGCACCCGGGGCAGGGGGAATGAAGCTTTCTTT.